The next 9 T cell receptor beta chains were all read from a single sample in a study of vaccination effects on CD4 cells after COVID-19. TCRdb keeps only in-frame clones here, not all; method: immunoSEQ multiplex PCR. The sample consists of approximately 83,000 clones, around 74% of them appearing once. Antigen-specific CD4+ T cells expanded by the ViraFEST assay with viral peptide pools were then sequenced. Investigators separated out CD4+ T cells once around 11 days of culture had passed. Vaccine administered to participants consisted of two doses of either BNT162b2 or mRNA-1273. No antigen has been assigned to these receptors. Sequencing used CD4+ T cells from PBMCs cultured with HCoV-OC43 spike peptides, obtained after COVID-19 vaccination. The subset here: HCoV-OC43 spike overlapping peptide pool stimulation. These TCRs come from a human donor who received a COVID-19 vaccine.

The chain uses TRBV28 and TRBJ1-2; D is perhaps TRBD1 (5 bases). The ends were cut back, 11 bases at V and 2 bases at J, with 15 bases in the middle. CDR3 length: 13 amino acids. The V gene's germline CDR1 is MDHEN and CDR2 SYDVKM. The CDR3 region has the DNA TGTGCCCTCCGGGGAGGGGTAAACTATGGCTACACCTTC. This sequence encodes CALRGGVNYGYTF.

The chain is built from TRBV5-4 and TRBJ2-1; D is ambiguous. V lost 7 bases to trimming and J lost 0 bases, with 14 bases between them. Germline V gene data show CDR1 as SGHNT and CDR2 as YYREEE (reference sequence). CDR3 length equals 15 residues. The CDR3 DNA reads TGTGCCAGCGGCCAGAGCACAAGCTCCTACAATGAGCAGTTCTTC. Its translation: CASGQSTSSYNEQFF.

The V gene is TRBV7-9, the J gene TRBJ1-3; D possibly corresponds to TRBD1 (6 bases). CDR1 SEHNR and CDR2 FQNEAQ come from the germline V gene (reference sequence). Deletions cut 2 bases from V and 4 bases from J, with 12 bases between. The CDR3 has 15 amino acids. The CDR3 reads CASSLLGGAGNTIYF. The CDR3 DNA follows: TGTGCCAGCAGCTTACTTGGGGGGGCCGGAAACACCATATATTTT.

The rearrangement joins TRBV6-1 to TRBJ1-5; 10 nucleotides agree with TRBD1. The V gene end was trimmed by 2 bases and the J gene end by 4 bases; junction bases not matched to a gene: 8. The V gene's germline CDR1 is MNHNS and CDR2 SASEGT. The CDR3 loop spans 17 amino acids. CDR3 DNA: TGTGCCAGCAGTGAAATGGGGACAGGGGCGAAGAATCAGCCCCAGCATTTT. Its translation is CASSEMGTGAKNQPQHF.

The chain combines TRBV6-1 with TRBJ2-7; D unresolved. The germline V and J ends were trimmed by 0 bases and 4 bases, with 7 bases remaining between them. This CDR3 is 13 amino acids long. CDR1 MNHNS and CDR2 SASEGT come from the germline V gene. The CDR3 protein is CASSEARGYEQYV. The CDR3 DNA follows: TGTGCCAGCAGTGAAGCACGAGGATACGAGCAGTACGTC.

A remark on this clone: The identical CDR3 is also encoded by other nucleotide sequences in the sample. The V and J genes are TRBV7-2 and TRBJ2-3; D unresolved. Germline V CDR1 and CDR2: SGHTA, FQGNSA. Trimming pared 4 bases from V and 2 bases from J, leaving 4 bases between. This CDR3 spans 12 amino acids. The CDR3 sequence is CASSSYTDTQYF. In DNA, the CDR3 is TGTGCCAGCAGCTCTTACACAGATACGCAGTATTTT.

CDR3 sequence: CASSLRLSGGALSYEQYV. CDR3 in DNA: TGTGCCAGCAGCTTGAGGCTCTCTGGAGGGGCCCTCTCCTACGAGCAGTACGTC. V usage is TRBV5-6 and J usage is TRBJ2-7, with D tentatively TRBD2 (6 bases). The CDR3 spans 18 residues. V was shortened by 1 base and J by 0 bases, with 20 bases between the two germline ends. Per the germline V gene, CDR1 is SGHDT and CDR2 is YYEEEE.

The genes are TRBV19 and TRBJ1-2, with D maybe TRBD1 (5 bases). Trimming pared 6 bases from V and 4 bases from J, leaving 9 bases between. Per germline, CDR1 LNHDA and CDR2 SQIVND (reference sequence). The CDR3 is made up of 12 amino acids. CDR3 loop: CASSRATYGYTF. In DNA, the CDR3 is TGTGCCAGTAGCAGGGCCACCTATGGCTACACCTTC.

The chain uses TRBV2 and TRBJ2-6; no definite D call. The germline V gene has CDR1 SNHLY and CDR2 FYNNEI. The germline V and J ends were trimmed by 7 bases and 0 bases, with 13 bases remaining between them. The CDR3 extends over 16 amino acids. In DNA form, the CDR3 reads TGTGCCAGCACCAGAAGTCGAGTCTCTGGGGCCAACGTCCTGACTTTC. Its translation: CASTRSRVSGANVLTF.